This T cell receptor (beta chain) is from a study of blood T cell repertoires in COVID-19. Study-level information: Samples taken during acute and convalescent COVID-19 were collected in the United States, Italy and Spain.

This CDR3 has 15 residues. Per germline, CDR1 SNHLY and CDR2 FYNNEI. Trimming removed 6 bases from V and 0 bases from J; junction bases left unmatched: 1. The table came from immunoSEQ multiplex PCR; TCRdb's copy has only in-frame clones and leaves some out. The sample yields under 450,000 clones, 83% seen once. The sample was PBMCs or T cells enriched from blood (not recorded which). This chain links TRBV2 with TRBJ1-5; 11 bases map to TRBD1. This TCR derives from a woman between 45 and 60 years old who had recovered from COVID-19. Written as DNA, the CDR3 is TGTGCCAGCAGGGACAGGGGGCTTAGCAATCAGCCCCAGCATTTT. As protein: CASRDRGLSNQPQHF.